Listed below are T cell receptor beta chains from one sample, sequenced in a study of blood T cell repertoires in COVID-19. Assay: immunoSEQ multiplex PCR; the TCRdb copy retains only in-frame clones and omits some. Of approximately 90,000 clones in the sample, over 65% were seen once. The sequenced sample consisted of peripheral blood. Receptors originate from a human donor in a cohort sampled during active COVID-19. Both conserved end residues are part of each CDR3. The D gene is left open where the match is weak. Clone size is not always given. Where it is, it says once, few, many or a class for expanded clones.

V gene: TRBV29-1; clone size: -; J gene: TRBJ2-1; D gene: -; CDR3 DNA: TGCAGCGTCGGACAGCCCTACAATGAGCAGTTCTTC; CDR3 protein: CSVGQPYNEQFF
V gene: TRBV28; clone size: many; J gene: TRBJ1-2; D gene: TRBD1; CDR3 DNA: TGTGCCAGCAGTTTCCTTCACGGACAGGGGGGGATGAGAGGCTACACCTTC; CDR3 protein: CASSFLHGQGGMRGYTF
V gene: TRBV19; clone size: -; J gene: TRBJ2-4; D gene: TRBD2; CDR3 DNA: TGTGCCAGTAGTAGGTCTAGCGGGGCCACGGCTAAAAACATTCAGTACTTC; CDR3 protein: CASSRSSGATAKNIQYF
V gene: TRBV7-2; clone size: -; J gene: TRBJ2-7; D gene: TRBD2; CDR3 DNA: TGTGCCAGCAGCTTCTCTAGCGGGATGAGCGAGCAGTACTTC; CDR3 protein: CASSFSSGMSEQYF
V gene: TRBV7-2; clone size: -; J gene: TRBJ2-3; D gene: -; CDR3 DNA: TGTGCCAGCAGCGAGTCGGGGGGCACAGATACGCAGTATTTT; CDR3 protein: CASSESGGTDTQYF
V gene: TRBV5-4; clone size: medium-sized; J gene: TRBJ1-2; D gene: -; CDR3 DNA: TGTGCCAGCAGCTTCGGCCGGGAAAGTGGCTACACCTTC; CDR3 protein: CASSFGRESGYTF
V gene: TRBV7-9; clone size: medium-sized; J gene: TRBJ2-7; D gene: TRBD2; CDR3 DNA: TGTGCCAGCAGCTCGGGACTAGACTCCTACGAGCAGTACTTC; CDR3 protein: CASSSGLDSYEQYF
V gene: TRBV23-1; clone size: -; J gene: TRBJ1-5; D gene: -; CDR3 DNA: TGCGCCAGCAGTCCTACAGGGAGCAATCAGCCCCAGCATTTT; CDR3 protein: CASSPTGSNQPQHF
V gene: TRBV9; clone size: -; J gene: TRBJ2-1; D gene: -; CDR3 DNA: TGTGCCAGCAGCTCACGACAGGTAGGTGAGCAGTTCTTC; CDR3 protein: CASSSRQVGEQFF
V gene: TRBV2; clone size: -; J gene: TRBJ2-1; D gene: TRBD2; CDR3 DNA: TGTGCCAGCAGACCTAGCGGGGGGAGCTCCTACAATGAGCAGTTCTTC; CDR3 protein: CASRPSGGSSYNEQFF
V gene: TRBV19; clone size: -; J gene: TRBJ2-5; D gene: -; CDR3 DNA: TGTGCCAGTAGTCAAATCTTCATCGGGTTTCAAGAGACCCAGTACTTC; CDR3 protein: CASSQIFIGFQETQYF
V gene: TRBV7-2; clone size: -; J gene: TRBJ1-2; D gene: -; CDR3 DNA: TGTGCCAGCAGCTTGTCGGGGGGAGCCTACTATGGCTACACCTTC; CDR3 protein: CASSLSGGAYYGYTF
V gene: TRBV28; clone size: -; J gene: TRBJ1-4; D gene: TRBD1; CDR3 DNA: TGTGCCAGCAGCCTGGGACAGGGAGTTACTCAGGGAAAACTGTTTTTT; CDR3 protein: CASSLGQGVTQGKLFF